A single sample is the source of the 17 T cell receptor beta chains below, sequenced in a study of identifying expanded T cells in peripheral blood. Sequencing was performed with immunoSEQ multiplex PCR; in TCRdb, only in-frame clones are kept and a portion is missing. The table lists around 66,000 clones, approximately 89% of them singletons. The sequenced sample consisted of blood. These receptors originate from a person aged 18-70 years in good health.

The chain joins TRBV30 to TRBJ2-7; perhaps TRBD2 as D (6 bases). The germline V and J ends were trimmed by 2 bases and 3 bases, with 11 bases remaining between them. Germline lookup yields CDR1 GTSNPN and CDR2 SVGIG (reference sequence). The CDR3 contains 13 residues. In nucleotides, the CDR3 is TGTGCCTGGAGTCTTGCGGGGATCTACGAGCAGTACTTC. It translates to CAWSLAGIYEQYF.

This chain links TRBV11-2 with TRBJ2-7; the match to TRBD2 covers 7 bases. V dropped 5 bases and J dropped 3; count of bases not matched to a gene: 16. Germline loops: CDR1 SGHAT, CDR2 FQNNGV. CDR3 length equals 17 residues. In DNA, the CDR3 is TGTGCCAGCAGCCCCTCCTGGGGGGAGGGACCCCTCTACGAGCAGTACTTC. Protein product: CASSPSWGEGPLYEQYF.

This clone has only a few counts. The genes are TRBV30 and TRBJ1-1, with unresolved D. Trimming removed 0 bases from V and 5 bases from J, with 13 bases in between. CDR3 size: 14 residues. Germline CDR1 is GTSNPN and CDR2 is SVGIG (reference sequence). CDR3 sequence reads: CAWSVPGVGTEAFF. For the CDR3, the DNA is TGTGCCTGGAGTGTACCCGGAGTCGGGACTGAAGCTTTCTTT.

This sequence joins TRBV5-1 and TRBJ1-6; 7 bases map to TRBD1. The CDR3 runs 13 residues. Germline trimming cut 0 bases from V and 15 bases from J; bases unmatched to any gene: 6. Germline CDR1 and CDR2: SGHRS and YFSETQ. CDR3 bases: TGCGCCAGCAGCTTGGGATTAGACAGGGACCTCCACTTT. Protein product: CASSLGLDRDLHF.

This chain links TRBV11-2 with TRBJ1-2; possible D gene TRBD1, 5 bases. CDR3 size: 13 residues. Per the germline V gene, CDR1 is SGHAT and CDR2 is FQNNGV. V shed 0 bases and J shed 7 bases, with 9 bases lying between them. CDR3 sequence: CASSLDPQGGYTF. CDR3 nucleotides: TGTGCCAGCAGCTTAGATCCTCAGGGTGGCTACACCTTC.

The genes are TRBV2 and TRBJ2-5; TRBD2 might be the D (5 bases). This CDR3 spans 12 amino acids. The germline V gene encodes CDR1 SNHLY and CDR2 FYNNEI. Trimming shortened V by 6 bases and J by 2 bases, and 7 bases separated the two germline ends. As DNA, the CDR3 is TGTGCCAGCAGGAGGGTACAAGAGACCCAGTACTTC. It specifies CASRRVQETQYF.

This clone was recorded only once. The chain carries TRBV9 and TRBJ2-7, with 9 bases matching TRBD1. The CDR3 consists of 15 residues. The V and J ends lost 8 bases and 7 bases, in that order; junction bases with no gene match: 16. Germline-derived CDR1 and CDR2 are SGDLS and YYNGEE. The CDR3 reads CASSKGGTGMMEQYF. The CDR3 DNA reads as TGTGCCAGTTCAAAAGGCGGGACAGGGATGATGGAGCAGTACTTC. Together with reference TRBV9 and TRBJ2-7, the CDR3 gives the full variable domain: DSGVTQTPKHLITATGQRVTLRCSPRSGDLSVYWYQQSLDQGLQFLIQYYNGEERAKGNILERFSAQQFPDLHSELNLSSLELGDSALYFCASSKGGTGMMEQYFGPGTRLTVT.

The V gene is TRBV19, the J gene TRBJ1-2; TRBD1 matches at 9 bases. In germline, CDR1 is LNHDA, CDR2 SQIVND (reference sequence). Germline trimming cut 3 bases from V and 5 bases from J; bases unmatched to any gene: 4. The CDR3 covers 14 residues. CDR3 nucleotide sequence: TGTGCCAGTAGTATTGGGACAGGGCTATATGGCTACACCTTC. As protein: CASSIGTGLYGYTF. Together with reference TRBV19 and TRBJ1-2, the CDR3 gives the full variable domain: DGGITQSPKYLFRKEGQNVTLSCEQNLNHDAMYWYRQDPGQGLRLIYYSQIVNDFQKGDIAEGYSVSREKKESFPLTVTSAQKNPTAFYLCASSIGTGLYGYTFGSGTRLTVV.

This rearrangement joins TRBV28 to TRBJ2-7, with 7 bases matching TRBD1. The germline CDR1 and CDR2 sequences are MDHEN and SYDVKM. The CDR3 extends over 11 amino acids. Trimming took 6 bases from V and 7 from J; bases not matched to a gene: 3. The CDR3 DNA sequence: TGTGCCAGCAGGTCGGACAGGGAGCAGTACTTC. This encodes CASRSDREQYF.

The chain combines TRBV4-2 with TRBJ2-3; 15 positions agree with TRBD2. The germline CDR1 and CDR2 sequences are LGHNA and YNFKEQ. The CDR3 sequence is 18 residues long. Trimming took 4 bases from V and 0 from J; bases not matched to a gene: 5. CDR3 DNA: TGTGCCAGCAGCCGCGGACTAGCGGGGGGGCCGAGCACAGATACGCAGTATTTT. It specifies CASSRGLAGGPSTDTQYF.

The chain carries TRBV6-1 and TRBJ1-1; TRBD1 might be the D (6 bases). The length of the CDR3 is 14 residues. V was clipped by 3 bases and J by 4 bases, with 12 bases between them. Germline V gene lookup returns CDR1 MNHNS and CDR2 SASEGT. CDR3 residues: CASSEIRGVTEAFF. The CDR3 DNA follows: TGTGCCAGCAGTGAGATAAGGGGGGTCACTGAAGCTTTCTTT.

J is TRBJ2-7 and V is TRBV4-2, with D possibly being TRBD2 (6 bases). CDR1 LGHNA and CDR2 YNFKEQ come from the germline V gene. The CDR3 runs 13 residues. Deletions cut 1 base from V and 5 bases from J, with 9 bases between. CDR3 sequence (DNA): TGTGCCAGCAGCCAAGTGGGCGGGGACGAGCAGTACTTC. It translates to CASSQVGGDEQYF.

The J gene is TRBJ2-7, the V gene TRBV7-2; D tentatively reads TRBD1 or TRBD2 (5 bases each). The germline V and J ends were trimmed by 2 bases and 2 bases, with 19 bases remaining between them. The CDR3 is 17 amino acids. Germline V CDR1 and CDR2: SGHTA, FQGNSA. DNA for the CDR3: TGTGCCAGCAGCTTACCCGGGACCATACTTGGGACCTACGAGCAGTACTTC. Translation gives CASSLPGTILGTYEQYF.

There are a few counts of this clone. The chain carries TRBV7-9 and TRBJ2-3; no reliable D call. The CDR3 covers 12 residues. Germline V CDR1 and CDR2: SEHNR, FQNEAQ (reference sequence). Trimming pared 5 bases from V and 3 bases from J, leaving 6 bases between. CDR3 bases: TGTGCCAGCAGCCTTGGGACAGATACGCAGTATTTT. It is translated as CASSLGTDTQYF. Filled out from reference TRBV7-9 and TRBJ2-3, the complete variable domain reads DTGVSQNPRHKITKRGQNVTFRCDPISEHNRLYWYRQTLGQGPEFLTYFQNEAQLEKSRLLSDRFSAERPKGSFSTLEIQRTEQGDSAMYLCASSLGTDTQYFGPGTRLTVL.

V usage is TRBV27 and J usage is TRBJ2-2; TRBD2 matches at 12 bases. Losses at the gene ends were 10 bases for V and 1 base for J; bases not matched to a gene: 10. This CDR3 contains 17 residues. Germline CDR1 and CDR2: MNHEY and SMNVEV (reference sequence). CDR3 sequence: CATYGPTSGRNTGELFF. In DNA form, the CDR3 reads TGTGCCACGTATGGCCCGACTAGCGGGAGGAACACCGGGGAGCTGTTTTTT.

This chain links TRBV4-2 with TRBJ2-1, with 8 bases lining up with TRBD1. From germline, CDR1 is LGHNA and CDR2 YNFKEQ. The V and J ends lost 4 bases and 4 bases, in that order; junction bases with no gene match: 6. The CDR3 is made up of 15 amino acids. The CDR3 nucleotides are TGTGCCAGCAGCCCGGACAGGGAGACTTACAATGAGCAGTTCTTC. Protein: CASSPDRETYNEQFF.

Written as DNA, the CDR3 is TGTGCCAGCTCACCCCTGCTAGGACAGAGTTCCTACGAGCAGTACTTC. Translating it yields CASSPLLGQSSYEQYF. The chain recombines TRBV18 with TRBJ2-7; tentative D call: TRBD1 (6 bases). The CDR3 spans 16 residues. V shed 3 bases and J shed 1 base, with 16 bases lying between them. Germline assignment: CDR1 KGHSH and CDR2 LQKENI.